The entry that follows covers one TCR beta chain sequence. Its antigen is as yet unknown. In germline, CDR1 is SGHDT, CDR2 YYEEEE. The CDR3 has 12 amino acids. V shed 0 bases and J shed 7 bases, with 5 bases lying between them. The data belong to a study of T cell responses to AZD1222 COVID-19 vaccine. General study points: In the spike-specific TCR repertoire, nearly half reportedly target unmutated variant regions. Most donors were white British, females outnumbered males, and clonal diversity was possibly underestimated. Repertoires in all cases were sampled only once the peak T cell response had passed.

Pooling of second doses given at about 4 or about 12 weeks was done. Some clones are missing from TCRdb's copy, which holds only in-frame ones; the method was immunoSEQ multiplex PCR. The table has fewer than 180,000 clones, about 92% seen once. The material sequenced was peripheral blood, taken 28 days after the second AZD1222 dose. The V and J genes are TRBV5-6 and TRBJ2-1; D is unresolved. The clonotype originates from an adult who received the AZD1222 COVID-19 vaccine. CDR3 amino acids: CASSLGPNEQFF. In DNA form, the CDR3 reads TGTGCCAGCAGCTTGGGACCGAATGAGCAGTTCTTC.